Listed here are 3 T cell receptor beta chains from one sample, sequenced in a study of cytomegalovirus exposure and HLA in healthy donors (dated by TCRdb to 2015 to 2018). To prepare the library, the immunoSEQ multiplex PCR assay was applied. The multiplex PCR relied on a mix of 60 forward primers for TCR Vbeta segments and 13 reverse primers for TCR Jbeta segments. Here the immuneACCESS table is served through TCRdb, limited to in-frame sequences with V and J called. Missing clones are a known gap in these copies; in checked studies unresolved V genes cover under half, and the rest lacks a known reason. The table for this sample lists 110,000 to 150,000 clones; nearly 10% of them were counted only once. Less than 2% of the sample lies in the top ten. Material: PBMCs. Source of these receptors: a man aged 50 to 60 in good health and CMV-seronegative.

There are a few counts of this clone. The chain links TRBV10-1 to TRBJ2-3; 8 bases map to TRBD1. The junction had 5 bases not matched to a gene; V was cut back by 6 bases and J by 6 bases. Germline V gives CDR1 WNHNN, CDR2 SYGVQD (reference sequence). The CDR3 runs 13 residues. Here the CDR3 reads CASSGQGSDTQYF. The DNA of the CDR3 is TGCGCCAGCAGCGGACAGGGTTCGGATACGCAGTATTTT.

This clone has more than one count but fewer than ten. The V call is TRBV19, the J call TRBJ1-2, with TRBD1 as a possible D gene (5 bases). V lost 8 bases, J lost 7 bases, and 17 bases lay in between. Germline V gene data show CDR1 as LNHDA and CDR2 as SQIVND (reference sequence). The CDR3 runs to 13 residues. CDR3 region: CASQESRQFGYTF. CDR3 nucleotide sequence: TGTGCCAGTCAAGAATCACGACAGTTTGGCTACACCTTC.

This clone has a handful of counts. This rearrangement joins TRBV5-1 to TRBJ2-1; TRBD2 matches 8 bases. Germline V lookup: CDR1 SGHRS, CDR2 YFSETQ. CDR3 length equals 18 residues. J gave up 6 bases and V 2 bases, and 16 bases lay outside the gene matches. CDR3 bases: TGCGCCAGCAGCTTTCAGGGGCGCGGGGGGAGGGATGGCAATGAGCAGTTCTTC. Residues: CASSFQGRGGRDGNEQFF.